Listed here are 9 T cell receptor beta chains from one sample, sequenced in a study of blood T cell repertoires in COVID-19. The method was immunoSEQ multiplex PCR; TCRdb's version includes in-frame clones alone and lacks a portion of them. The repertoire consists of over 150,000 clones, with approximately 87% occurring once and the leading ten covering approximately 10%. The sequenced sample consisted of peripheral blood. The receptor set was obtained from a woman between 70 and 85 years old with COVID-19, enrolled during active disease.

The chain employs TRBV7-2 and TRBJ1-1, with 8 nucleotides matching TRBD1. The CDR3 extends over 14 amino acids. Germline lookup yields CDR1 SGHTA and CDR2 FQGNSA. The V and J ends lost 8 bases and 11 bases, in that order; junction bases with no gene match: 16. The CDR3 loop is CASSRSQGAFGAFF. The DNA of the CDR3 is TGTGCCAGCTCGAGGTCCCAGGGGGCGTTCGGGGCTTTCTTT.

This chain connects TRBV10-3 to TRBJ1-1, with 7 positions matching TRBD1. The CDR3 runs to 14 residues. Germline-derived CDR1 and CDR2 are ENHRY and SYGVKD. The junction had 7 bases not matched to a gene; V was cut back by 4 bases and J by 5 bases. The CDR3 loop is CAISGQGGSTEAFF. The CDR3 DNA follows: TGTGCCATCAGTGGACAGGGAGGAAGTACTGAAGCTTTCTTT.

This clone was found once. The chain has TRBV19 and TRBJ2-7, with D possibly being TRBD1 (5 bases). V was clipped by 7 bases and J by 3 bases, with 16 bases between them. In germline, CDR1 is LNHDA, CDR2 SQIVND (reference sequence). The length of the CDR3 is 14 residues. The CDR3 spells CASTHQGALYEQYF. As DNA, the CDR3 is TGTGCCAGTACCCACCAAGGGGCTCTCTACGAGCAGTACTTC.

The chain couples TRBV2 to TRBJ1-2; 7 bases are shared with TRBD1. V shed 6 bases and J 4 bases; nucleotides not matched to a gene: 8. The CDR3 extends over 14 amino acids. In germline, CDR1 is SNHLY, CDR2 FYNNEI. The DNA for the CDR3 is TGTGCCAGCAGCGCATTGACAGGGCTCTATGGCTACACCTTC. As protein: CASSALTGLYGYTF.

This chain connects TRBV10-2 to TRBJ2-1; 7 bases map to TRBD2. This CDR3 is built from 14 residues. Germline lookup yields CDR1 WSHSY and CDR2 SAAADI. V lost 6 bases and J lost 5; bases outside the gene matches: 7. CDR3 DNA sequence: TGCGCCAGCAGGGGGACTACTCAGCACAATGAGCAGTTCTTC. Its translation: CASRGTTQHNEQFF.

The V and J genes are TRBV6-5 and TRBJ2-5, with TRBD2 matching over 10 bases. CDR1 is MNHEY and CDR2 is SVGAGI in the germline V gene. J lost 5 bases, V lost 6 bases, and 3 bases had no gene match. This CDR3 spans 13 amino acids. The CDR3: CASRHSGGETQYF. DNA of the CDR3: TGTGCCAGCAGACATAGCGGGGGGGAGACCCAGTACTTC.

CDR3 loop: CASSGGWAGYEQYF. For the CDR3, the DNA is TGTGCCAGCAGCGGAGGATGGGCAGGCTACGAGCAGTACTTC. The genes are TRBV11-2 and TRBJ2-7, with a weak D call TRBD2 (5 bases). V was shortened by 5 bases and J by 3 bases, with 14 bases between the two germline ends. In germline, CDR1 is SGHAT, CDR2 FQNNGV. The CDR3 sequence is 14 residues long.

The chain has TRBV2 and TRBJ2-5, with D uncertain. Trimming cost V 4 bases and J 6 bases, with 12 bases left between them. Germline CDR1 reads SNHLY; CDR2 reads FYNNEI. This CDR3 is built from 13 residues. Here the CDR3 reads CASSVLGIQTQYF. The CDR3 bases are TGTGCCAGCAGTGTTCTAGGCATACAGACCCAGTACTTC.

This chain uses TRBV30 with TRBJ2-1; unclear D gene. V lost 2 bases and J 7 bases, leaving 12 bases between the germline ends. The germline gives CDR1 GTSNPN, CDR2 SVGIG (reference sequence). There are 13 residues in the CDR3. The CDR3 region has the DNA TGTGCCTGGAGTATCGGTAGGCGGAATGAGCAGTTCTTC. As protein: CAWSIGRRNEQFF.